This T cell receptor (beta chain) was obtained from a study of long-term antiretroviral therapy in people with HIV. The study, taken as a whole, reports: Collection of the blood, which took place between about 2004 and 2018, possibly occurred under older ART regimens. HIV repertoires showed narrower CDR3 length ranges than controls.

As concerns this clone: Its antigen is unknown.

The germline CDR1 and CDR2 sequences are SEHNR and FQNEAQ (reference sequence). CDR3 length: 15 amino acids. Trimming took 5 bases from V and 0 from J, leaving 13 bases between them. Sequencing relied on immunoSEQ assay v3.0, run at survey level. Only in-frame clones appear in the TCRdb table, and some are missing; sequencing was by immunoSEQ multiplex PCR. This sample has 9,500 to 15,000 clones, with about 73% found just once. This clonotype originated in a man between 35 and 55 years old with HIV. The chain uses TRBV7-9 and TRBJ1-1; no clear D. Here the sequenced sample was unsorted PBMCs, taken less than 3.3 years before starting antiretroviral therapy. The CDR3 DNA reads TGTGCCAGCAGCCATCCGACTGTGATGAACACTGAAGCTTTCTTT. Translation gives CASSHPTVMNTEAFF.